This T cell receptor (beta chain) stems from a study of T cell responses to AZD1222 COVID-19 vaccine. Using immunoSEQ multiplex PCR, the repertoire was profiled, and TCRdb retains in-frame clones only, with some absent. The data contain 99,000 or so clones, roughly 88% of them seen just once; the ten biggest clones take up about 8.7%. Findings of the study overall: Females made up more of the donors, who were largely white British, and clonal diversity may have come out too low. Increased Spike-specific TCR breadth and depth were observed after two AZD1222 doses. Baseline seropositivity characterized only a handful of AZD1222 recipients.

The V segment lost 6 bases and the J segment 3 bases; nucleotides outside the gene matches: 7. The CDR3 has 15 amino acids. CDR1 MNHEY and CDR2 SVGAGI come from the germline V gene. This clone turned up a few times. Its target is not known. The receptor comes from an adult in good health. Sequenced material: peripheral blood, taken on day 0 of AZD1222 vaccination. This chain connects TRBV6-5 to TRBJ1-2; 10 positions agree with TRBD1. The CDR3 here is CASSETGGSHYGYTF. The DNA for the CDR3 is TGTGCCAGCAGCGAGACAGGGGGCTCGCACTATGGCTACACCTTC.